These 10 T cell receptor beta chains came from one sample sequenced in a study of identical twins. TCRdb used MiXCR to reprocess the 5' RACE reads, holding one entry per CDR3 protein. In the table there are 600,000 to 850,000 distinct CDR3 sequences, over 15% of which are singletons. These data were likewise used in another study, on T cells expressing NK-cell markers.

The sample comprised PBMCs. The receptors shown here come from a woman aged 18-35 years in good health.

For the CDR3, the DNA is TGCAGTGCTAGAGATCCGGGTCTAACCCCCTACGAGCAGTACTTC. Translating gives CSARDPGLTPYEQYF. The chain links TRBV20-1 to TRBJ2-7; D gene unclear. CDR1 and CDR2 from the germline V gene are DFQATT and SNEGSKA (reference sequence). V lost 0 bases to trimming and J lost 2 bases, with 14 bases between them. The CDR3 has 15 residues.

The chain links TRBV11-2 to TRBJ2-1; 7 bases match TRBD2. J lost 0 bases, V lost 4 bases, and 12 bases had no gene match. This CDR3 spans 18 amino acids. CDR1 is SGHAT, CDR2 FQNNGV, per germline. CDR3: CASSSATGTIPSYNEQFF. CDR3 nucleotide sequence: TGTGCCAGCAGCTCCGCTACCGGGACTATACCCTCCTACAATGAGCAGTTCTTC. The complete variable domain, with remaining parts taken from reference TRBV11-2 and TRBJ2-1, reads EAGVAQSPRYKIIEKRQSVAFWCNPISGHATLYWYQQILGQGPKLLIQFQNNGVVDDSQLPKDRFSAERLKGVDSTLKIQPAKLEDSAVYLCASSSATGTIPSYNEQFFGPGTRLTVL.

The V gene is TRBV5-1, the J gene TRBJ1-2; the match to TRBD1 covers 9 bases. Germline CDR1 SGHRS, CDR2 YFSETQ. V trimming: 0 bases; J trimming: 6 bases; junction bases outside the gene matches: 12. The length of the CDR3 is 17 residues. The CDR3 spells CASSLEEGRTGADGYTF. The DNA for the CDR3 is TGCGCCAGCAGCTTGGAAGAGGGGCGGACAGGGGCTGATGGCTACACCTTC.

V usage is TRBV12-3 or TRBV12-4 and J usage is TRBJ2-3; D ambiguous. V dropped 5 bases and J dropped 10 bases, with 13 bases sitting between them. The CDR3 is made up of 12 amino acids. The CDR3, as DNA: TGTGCCAGCAGTACCAGACAAATAGCGCAGTATTTT. It codes for CASSTRQIAQYF.

This clonotype was seen at least ten times. Written as DNA, the CDR3 is TGTGCCAGCAGCCCCCCGGGACTAGCGGGATACACAGATACGCAGTATTTT. Translation: CASSPPGLAGYTDTQYF. The rearrangement links TRBV7-8 to TRBJ2-3; 13 bases align to TRBD2. The V gene's germline CDR1 is SGHVS and CDR2 FQNEAQ. With 5 bases clipped from V and 2 bases from J, the junction kept 7 bases outside the gene matches. This CDR3 is 17 amino acids long.

This clonotype was observed a handful of times. The chain recombines TRBV9 with TRBJ2-7; no definite D call. The germline CDR1 and CDR2 sequences are SGDLS and YYNGEE. With 6 bases removed from V and 1 base from J, the gap between germline ends came to 11 bases. The CDR3 spans 13 residues. The CDR3 region is CASKEWGSYEQYF. The CDR3 DNA reads TGTGCCAGCAAAGAGTGGGGTTCCTACGAGCAGTACTTC.

This clonotype was observed a handful of times. This chain uses TRBV5-1 with TRBJ1-1; D gene uncertain. The germline V gene has CDR1 SGHRS and CDR2 YFSETQ. The germline V and J ends were trimmed by 0 bases and 8 bases, with 11 bases remaining between them. The CDR3 has 13 residues. This chain's CDR3 is CASSLVVGREAFF. The CDR3 DNA sequence: TGCGCCAGCAGCTTGGTGGTGGGAAGGGAAGCTTTCTTT.

The chain recombines TRBV6-1 with TRBJ2-1, with 11 bases that match TRBD2. V dropped 8 bases and J dropped 12; count of bases not matched to a gene: 18. In germline, CDR1 is MNHNS, CDR2 SASEGT. CDR3 length: 16 residues. CDR3 residues: CASRGFGTSGGLGQFF. DNA of the CDR3: TGTGCCAGCCGGGGTTTCGGGACTAGCGGAGGACTTGGGCAGTTCTTC.

This clonotype was observed a few times. Relative to the germline gene, one junction end is altered; a read error may explain this. The rearrangement uses TRBV7-9 and TRBJ2-4; weak D call: TRBD1 (6 bases). The CDR3 has 12 residues. Germline CDR1 SEHNR, CDR2 FQNEAQ (reference sequence). Here the CDR3 reads CASSLGGQLVKF. DNA of the CDR3: TGTGCCAGCAGCTTAGGAGGACAGCTGGTGAAATTC.

This clonotype has just one count. This chain joins TRBV20-1 and TRBJ2-7; D might be TRBD2 (6 bases). The CDR3 length is 12 residues. CDR1 and CDR2 (germline): DFQATT, SNEGSKA (reference sequence). Trimming pared 2 bases from V and 5 bases from J, leaving 10 bases between. The CDR3 region has the DNA TGCAGTGCTAGAAAACTAGCAAACGAGCAGTACTTC. Amino acid sequence: CSARKLANEQYF.